This T cell receptor beta chain originates from a study of T cells in narcolepsy. Profiled with immunoSEQ multiplex PCR; TCRdb holds only in-frame clones, not every one. In the table there are 17,000 or so clones, around 70% of which are singletons. Note on this clone: Its antigen is not known.

Regarding the study as a whole: Reportedly, autoreactive clonotypes were serially detected in patients' blood but not controls'.

Losses at the gene ends were 6 bases for V and 3 bases for J; bases not matched to a gene: 3. Germline V gene sequence: CDR1 MRHNA, CDR2 SNTAGT. CDR3 length: 15 amino acids. What was sequenced was CD45RA- memory CD8+ T cells from PBMCs. The V gene is TRBV6-4, the J gene TRBJ2-3, with 13 nucleotides matching TRBD2. This receptor was identified in a human donor with narcolepsy. The CDR3 region has the DNA TGTGCCAGCAGGACTAGCGGGAGGTTAACAGATACGCAGTATTTT. It translates to CASRTSGRLTDTQYF.